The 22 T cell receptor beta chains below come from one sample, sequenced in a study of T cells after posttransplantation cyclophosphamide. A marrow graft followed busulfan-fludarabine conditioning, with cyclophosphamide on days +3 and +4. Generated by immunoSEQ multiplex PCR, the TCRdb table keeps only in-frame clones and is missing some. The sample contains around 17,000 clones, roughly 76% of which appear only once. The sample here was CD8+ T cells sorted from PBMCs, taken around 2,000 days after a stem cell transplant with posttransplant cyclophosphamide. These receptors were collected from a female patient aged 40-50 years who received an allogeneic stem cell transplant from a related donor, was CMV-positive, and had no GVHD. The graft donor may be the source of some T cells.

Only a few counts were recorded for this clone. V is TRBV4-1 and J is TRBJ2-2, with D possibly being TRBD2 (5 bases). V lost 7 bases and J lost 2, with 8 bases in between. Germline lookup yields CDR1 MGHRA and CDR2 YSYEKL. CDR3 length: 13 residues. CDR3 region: CASKAVNTGELFF. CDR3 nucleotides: TGCGCCAGCAAAGCGGTTAACACCGGGGAGCTGTTTTTT.

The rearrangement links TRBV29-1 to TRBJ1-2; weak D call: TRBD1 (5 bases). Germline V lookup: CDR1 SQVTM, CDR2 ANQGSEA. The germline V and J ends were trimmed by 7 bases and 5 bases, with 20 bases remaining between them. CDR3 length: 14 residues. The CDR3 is CSDRTGDLGYGYTF. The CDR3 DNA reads TGCAGCGACCGGACGGGGGATCTGGGGTATGGCTACACCTTC.

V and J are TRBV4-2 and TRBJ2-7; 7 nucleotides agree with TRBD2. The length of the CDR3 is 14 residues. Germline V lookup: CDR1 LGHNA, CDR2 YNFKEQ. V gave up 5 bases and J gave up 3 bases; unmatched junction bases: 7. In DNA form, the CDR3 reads TGTGCCAGCAGCACCGGGGGGTTAGGCTACGAGCAGTACTTC. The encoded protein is CASSTGGLGYEQYF.

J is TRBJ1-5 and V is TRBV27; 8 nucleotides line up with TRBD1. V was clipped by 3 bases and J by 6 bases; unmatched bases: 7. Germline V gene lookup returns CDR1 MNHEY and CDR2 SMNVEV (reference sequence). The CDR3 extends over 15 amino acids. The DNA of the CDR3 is TGTGCCAGCAGTTTTGGGCAGGGGGCCGGTCAGCCCCAGCATTTT. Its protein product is CASSFGQGAGQPQHF.

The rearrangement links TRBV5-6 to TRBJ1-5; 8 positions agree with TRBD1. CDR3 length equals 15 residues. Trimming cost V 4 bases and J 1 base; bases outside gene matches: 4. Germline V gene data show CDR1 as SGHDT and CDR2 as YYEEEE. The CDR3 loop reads CASSTYRGSNQPQHF. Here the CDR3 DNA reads TGTGCCAGCAGCACCTACAGGGGGAGCAATCAGCCCCAGCATTTT.

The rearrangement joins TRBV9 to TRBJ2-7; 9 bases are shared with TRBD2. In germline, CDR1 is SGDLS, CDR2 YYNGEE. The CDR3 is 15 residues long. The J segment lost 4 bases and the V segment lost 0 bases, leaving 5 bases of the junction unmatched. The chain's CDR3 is CASSVEAGGHYEQYF. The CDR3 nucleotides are TGTGCCAGCAGCGTAGAGGCGGGGGGGCATTACGAGCAGTACTTC.

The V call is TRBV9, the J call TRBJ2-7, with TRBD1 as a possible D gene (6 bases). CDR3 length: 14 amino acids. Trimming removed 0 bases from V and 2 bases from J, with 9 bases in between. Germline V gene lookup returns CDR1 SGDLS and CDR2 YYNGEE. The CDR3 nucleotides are TGTGCCAGCAGCGTAGAGGACAGTCCCTACGAGCAGTACTTC. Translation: CASSVEDSPYEQYF.

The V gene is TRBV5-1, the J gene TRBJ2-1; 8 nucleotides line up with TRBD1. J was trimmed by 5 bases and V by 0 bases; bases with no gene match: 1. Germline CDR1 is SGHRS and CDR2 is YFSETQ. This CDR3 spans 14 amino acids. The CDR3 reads CASSLGTGHNEQFF. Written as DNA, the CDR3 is TGCGCCAGCAGCTTGGGGACAGGGCACAATGAGCAGTTCTTC.

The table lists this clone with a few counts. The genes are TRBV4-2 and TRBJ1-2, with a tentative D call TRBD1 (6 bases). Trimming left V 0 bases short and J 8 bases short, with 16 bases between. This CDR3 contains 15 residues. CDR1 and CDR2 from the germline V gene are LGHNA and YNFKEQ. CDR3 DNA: TGTGCCAGCAGCCAAGATGGTAAGGGGGAAGAAGGCTACACCTTC. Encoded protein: CASSQDGKGEEGYTF.

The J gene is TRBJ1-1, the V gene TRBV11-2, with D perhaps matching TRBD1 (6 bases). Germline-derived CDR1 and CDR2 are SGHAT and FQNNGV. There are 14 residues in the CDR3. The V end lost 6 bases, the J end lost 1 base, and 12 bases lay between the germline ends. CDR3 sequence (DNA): TGTGCCAGCAGATCAGACAGGAGGAACACTGAAGCTTTCTTT. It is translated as CASRSDRRNTEAFF.

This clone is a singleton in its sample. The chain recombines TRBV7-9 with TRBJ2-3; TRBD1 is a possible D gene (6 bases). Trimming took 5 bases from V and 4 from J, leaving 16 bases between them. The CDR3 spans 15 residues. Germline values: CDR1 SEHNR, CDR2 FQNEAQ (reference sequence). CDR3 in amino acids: CASSLYRVDPDTQYF. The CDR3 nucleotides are TGTGCCAGCAGCCTCTACAGGGTGGATCCAGATACGCAGTATTTT. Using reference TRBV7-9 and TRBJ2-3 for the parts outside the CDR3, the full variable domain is DTGVSQNPRHKITKRGQNVTFRCDPISEHNRLYWYRQTLGQGPEFLTYFQNEAQLEKSRLLSDRFSAERPKGSFSTLEIQRTEQGDSAMYLCASSLYRVDPDTQYFGPGTRLTVL.

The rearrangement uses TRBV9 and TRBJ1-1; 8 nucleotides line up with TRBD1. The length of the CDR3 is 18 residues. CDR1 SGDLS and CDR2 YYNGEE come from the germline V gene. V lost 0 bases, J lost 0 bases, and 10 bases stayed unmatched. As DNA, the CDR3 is TGTGCCAGCAGCGTAGGGGGAGGGACAGGCCAATTGAACACTGAAGCTTTCTTT. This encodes CASSVGGGTGQLNTEAFF.

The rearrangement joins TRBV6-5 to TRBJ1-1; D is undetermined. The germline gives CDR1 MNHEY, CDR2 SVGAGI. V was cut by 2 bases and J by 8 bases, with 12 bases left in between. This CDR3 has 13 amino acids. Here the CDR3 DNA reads TGTGCCAGCAGTTACATTGGGCAGGCAGAAGCTTTCTTT. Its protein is CASSYIGQAEAFF.

The CDR3 region is CASSGGQSNQPQHF. The DNA of the CDR3 is TGTGCCAGCAGCGGTGGACAGAGCAATCAGCCCCAGCATTTT. This sequence joins TRBV7-9 and TRBJ1-5, with TRBD1 as a possible D gene (6 bases). The V end was cut by 5 bases, the J end by 1 base, with 9 bases between. This CDR3 region has 14 residues. The germline V gene has CDR1 SEHNR and CDR2 FQNEAQ (reference sequence).

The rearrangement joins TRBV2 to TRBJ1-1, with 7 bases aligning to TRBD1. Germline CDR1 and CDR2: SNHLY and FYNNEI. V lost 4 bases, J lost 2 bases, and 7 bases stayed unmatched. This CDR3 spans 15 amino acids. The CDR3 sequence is CASSADRALNTEAFF. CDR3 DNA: TGTGCCAGCAGTGCCGACAGGGCCCTTAACACTGAAGCTTTCTTT.

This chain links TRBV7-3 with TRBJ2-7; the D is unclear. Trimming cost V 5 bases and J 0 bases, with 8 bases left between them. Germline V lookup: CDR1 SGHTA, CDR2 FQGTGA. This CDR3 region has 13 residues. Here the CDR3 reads CASSPLSSYEQYF. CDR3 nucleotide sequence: TGTGCCAGCAGCCCCCTGAGCTCCTACGAGCAGTACTTC.

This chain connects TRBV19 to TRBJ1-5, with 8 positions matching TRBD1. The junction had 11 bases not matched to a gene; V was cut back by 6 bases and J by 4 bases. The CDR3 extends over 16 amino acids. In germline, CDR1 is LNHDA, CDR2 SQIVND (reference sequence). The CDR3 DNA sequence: TGTGCCAGTAGACGGACAGGGAGGTCGGGAAATCAGCCCCAGCATTTT. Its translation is CASRRTGRSGNQPQHF.

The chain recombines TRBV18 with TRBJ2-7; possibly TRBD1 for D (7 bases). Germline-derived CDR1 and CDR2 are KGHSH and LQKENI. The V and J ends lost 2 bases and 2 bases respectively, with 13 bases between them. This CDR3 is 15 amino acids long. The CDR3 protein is CASSPAGQHPYEQYF. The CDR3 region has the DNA TGTGCCAGCTCACCAGCGGGACAGCATCCCTACGAGCAGTACTTC.

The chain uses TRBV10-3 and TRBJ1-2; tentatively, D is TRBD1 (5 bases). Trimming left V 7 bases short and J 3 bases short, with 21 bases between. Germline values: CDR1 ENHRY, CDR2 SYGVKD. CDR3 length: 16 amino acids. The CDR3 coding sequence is TGTGCCATCAACCAGCCCTCGGGGGAACGCGACTATGGCTACACCTTC. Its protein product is CAINQPSGERDYGYTF.

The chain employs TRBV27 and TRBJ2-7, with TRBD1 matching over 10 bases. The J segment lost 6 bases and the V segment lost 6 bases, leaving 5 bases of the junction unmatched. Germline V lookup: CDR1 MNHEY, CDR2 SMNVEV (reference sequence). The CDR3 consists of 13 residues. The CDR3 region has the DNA TGTGCCAGCAGCCTGACAGGGGGCGCCGAGCAGTACTTC. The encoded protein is CASSLTGGAEQYF.

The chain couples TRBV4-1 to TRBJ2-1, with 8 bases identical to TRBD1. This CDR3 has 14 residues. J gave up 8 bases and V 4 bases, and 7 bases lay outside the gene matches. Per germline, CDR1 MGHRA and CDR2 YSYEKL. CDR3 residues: CASSPWTGSYEQFF. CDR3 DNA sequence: TGCGCCAGCAGCCCGTGGACAGGGTCCTATGAGCAGTTCTTC.

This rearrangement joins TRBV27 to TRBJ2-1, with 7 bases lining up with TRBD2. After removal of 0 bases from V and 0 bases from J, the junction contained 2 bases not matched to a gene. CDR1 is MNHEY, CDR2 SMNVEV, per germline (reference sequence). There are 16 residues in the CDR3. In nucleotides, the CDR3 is TGTGCCAGCAGTTTATCGGGGGGGAGCTCCTACAATGAGCAGTTCTTC. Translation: CASSLSGGSSYNEQFF.